The clone carrying this T cell receptor (beta chain) appeared many times. Its specificity is unknown. The CDR3 sequence is 15 residues long. The germline V gene encodes CDR1 DFQATT and CDR2 SNEGSKA (reference sequence). V lost 6 bases, J lost 0 bases, and 15 bases lay in between. These data belong to a study of T cells after yellow fever vaccination. TCRdb independently ran MiXCR on the 5' RACE reads; one entry per CDR3 protein. The profile shows around 260,000 distinct CDR3 sequences, around 5.3% of them singletons. General observations from the study: Few clonotypes appeared in both CD4 and CD8 compartments.

The origin of this receptor is a man aged 18 to 29 who received the YFV17D yellow fever vaccine. The chain employs TRBV20-1 and TRBJ1-5; the D gene is possibly TRBD1 (6 bases). Sequenced here: CD4+ T cells sorted from PBMCs, sampled on the day of the yellow fever booster vaccination. DNA for the CDR3: TGCAGTGCCATGGGCAGGGGATATAGCAATCAGCCCCAGCATTTT. Encoded protein: CSAMGRGYSNQPQHF.